The rows below give T cell receptor beta chains drawn from one sample of a study of T cells in Graves' hyperthyroidism and ophthalmopathy. One entry per CDR3 protein results from TCRdb running MiXCR on the multiplex PCR reads. The sample has hundreds of thousands of distinct CDR3 sequences; about 15% are singletons. Sequenced input: blood. Source of these receptors: a young woman with Graves' hyperthyroidism. Each CDR3 is given with its conserved first and last residue. Fields, in order: J gene, V gene, CDR3 protein.

j_call: TRBJ2-2; v_call: TRBV3-1; cdr3_aa: CASSQENSWGTPNTGELFF
j_call: TRBJ2-7; v_call: TRBV18; cdr3_aa: CASSPPTSYDRHLYEQYF
j_call: TRBJ1-1; v_call: TRBV6-1; cdr3_aa: CASIRLGSLTEAFF
j_call: TRBJ1-2; v_call: TRBV30; cdr3_aa: CAWRRDLGGYTF
j_call: TRBJ2-1; v_call: TRBV5-1; cdr3_aa: CASSLVSGSGRNEQFF
j_call: TRBJ2-5; v_call: TRBV11-2; cdr3_aa: CASSLGSKNQETQYF
j_call: TRBJ2-1; v_call: TRBV28; cdr3_aa: CASSPLAGNNEQFF
j_call: TRBJ2-1; v_call: TRBV6-2/TRBV6-3; cdr3_aa: CASSTLRQGHEQFF
j_call: TRBJ2-7; v_call: TRBV7-8; cdr3_aa: CASSLGQGFEQYF
j_call: TRBJ2-1; v_call: TRBV11-2; cdr3_aa: CASSLSGPDNEQFF
j_call: TRBJ2-7; v_call: TRBV7-2; cdr3_aa: CASSTTGQGVPYEQYF
j_call: TRBJ2-7; v_call: TRBV2; cdr3_aa: CASTNLPAGSGEQYF
j_call: TRBJ1-4; v_call: TRBV18; cdr3_aa: CASSPVGPATNEKLFF
j_call: TRBJ2-2; v_call: TRBV10-1; cdr3_aa: CASSEFRGTGELFF
j_call: TRBJ2-3; v_call: TRBV7-9; cdr3_aa: CASSLLAGSTQYF
j_call: TRBJ1-2; v_call: TRBV2; cdr3_aa: CASSGGQGPDLYGYTF
j_call: TRBJ1-5; v_call: TRBV18; cdr3_aa: CASSLNPDRAQPQHF
j_call: TRBJ2-5; v_call: TRBV7-3; cdr3_aa: CASSLGVGHGETQYF
j_call: TRBJ1-1; v_call: TRBV7-8; cdr3_aa: CASIRTGLNTEAFF
j_call: TRBJ2-7; v_call: TRBV4-1; cdr3_aa: CASSQVGWEQYF
j_call: TRBJ2-7; v_call: TRBV7-9; cdr3_aa: CASSKPENYEQYF
j_call: TRBJ2-2; v_call: TRBV12-3/TRBV12-4; cdr3_aa: CASSLAGRERFF
j_call: TRBJ2-1; v_call: TRBV2; cdr3_aa: CASSEAGNEQFF
j_call: TRBJ1-3; v_call: TRBV3-1; cdr3_aa: CASSRDISGNTIYF
j_call: TRBJ1-5; v_call: TRBV20-1; cdr3_aa: CSARRSGTVNQPQHF
j_call: TRBJ2-3; v_call: TRBV7-9; cdr3_aa: CASSLGPQREARTDTQYF
j_call: TRBJ2-2; v_call: TRBV30; cdr3_aa: CAWRAQPGELFF
j_call: TRBJ2-2; v_call: TRBV7-6; cdr3_aa: CASSSRDRGGELFF
j_call: TRBJ2-2; v_call: TRBV12-5; cdr3_aa: CASGLGNRGSTGELFF
j_call: TRBJ2-1; v_call: TRBV6-1; cdr3_aa: CASSKPGQNNHEQFF
j_call: TRBJ2-5; v_call: TRBV7-8; cdr3_aa: CASSLRRFQETQYF
j_call: TRBJ1-1; v_call: TRBV12-3/TRBV12-4; cdr3_aa: CASRGGRGKNTEAFF
j_call: TRBJ1-6; v_call: TRBV3-1; cdr3_aa: CASTDRGYNSPLHF
j_call: TRBJ1-1; v_call: TRBV7-2; cdr3_aa: CASSPPRTYMNTEAFF
j_call: TRBJ1-1; v_call: TRBV5-8; cdr3_aa: CASSLAGGGFTEAFF